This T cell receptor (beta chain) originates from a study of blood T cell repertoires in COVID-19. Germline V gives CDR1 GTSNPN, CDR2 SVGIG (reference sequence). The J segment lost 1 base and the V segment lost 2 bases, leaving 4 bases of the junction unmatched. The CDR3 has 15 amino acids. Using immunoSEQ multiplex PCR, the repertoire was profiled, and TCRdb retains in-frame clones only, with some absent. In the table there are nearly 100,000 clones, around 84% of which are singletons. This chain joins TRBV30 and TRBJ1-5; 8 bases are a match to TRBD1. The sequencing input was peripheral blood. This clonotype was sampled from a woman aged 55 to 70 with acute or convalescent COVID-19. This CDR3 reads CAWSHRGSSNQPQHF. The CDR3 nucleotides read TGTGCCTGGAGTCACAGGGGGAGCAGCAATCAGCCCCAGCATTTT.